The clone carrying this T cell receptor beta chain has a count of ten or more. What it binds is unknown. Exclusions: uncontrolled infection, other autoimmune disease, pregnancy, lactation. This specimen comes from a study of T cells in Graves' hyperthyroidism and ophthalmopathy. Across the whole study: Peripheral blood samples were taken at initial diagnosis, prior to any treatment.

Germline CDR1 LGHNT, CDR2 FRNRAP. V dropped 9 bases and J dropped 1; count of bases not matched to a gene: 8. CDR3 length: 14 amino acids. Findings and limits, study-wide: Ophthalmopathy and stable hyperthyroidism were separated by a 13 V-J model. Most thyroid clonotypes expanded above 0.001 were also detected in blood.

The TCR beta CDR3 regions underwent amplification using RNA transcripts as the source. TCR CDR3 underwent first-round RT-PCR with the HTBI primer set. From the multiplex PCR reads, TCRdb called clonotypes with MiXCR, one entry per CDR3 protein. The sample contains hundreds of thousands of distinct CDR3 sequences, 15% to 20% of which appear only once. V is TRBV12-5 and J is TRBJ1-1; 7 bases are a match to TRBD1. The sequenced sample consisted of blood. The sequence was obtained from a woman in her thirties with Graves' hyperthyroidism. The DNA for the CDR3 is TGTGCTAGCAAGTACCGGGACAGGAACACTGAAGCTTTCTTT. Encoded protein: CASKYRDRNTEAFF.